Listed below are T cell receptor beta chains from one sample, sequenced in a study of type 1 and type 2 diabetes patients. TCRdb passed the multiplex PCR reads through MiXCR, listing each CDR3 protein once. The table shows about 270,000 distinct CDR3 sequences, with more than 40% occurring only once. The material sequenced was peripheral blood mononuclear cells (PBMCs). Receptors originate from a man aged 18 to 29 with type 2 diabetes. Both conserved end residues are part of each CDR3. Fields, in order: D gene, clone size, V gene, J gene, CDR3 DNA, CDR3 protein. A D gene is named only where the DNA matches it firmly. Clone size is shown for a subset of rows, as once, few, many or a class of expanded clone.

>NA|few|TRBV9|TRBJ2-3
TGTGCCAGCAGCGCCAACGCAGGTACGCAGTATTTT
CASSANAGTQYF
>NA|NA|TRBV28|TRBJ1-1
TGTGCCAGCAGTTACGACAGATTGAACACTGAAGCTTTCTTT
CASSYDRLNTEAFF
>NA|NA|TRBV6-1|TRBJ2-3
TGTGCCAGCACTATAAAAGGGCCGAGCACAGATACGCAGTATTTT
CASTIKGPSTDTQYF
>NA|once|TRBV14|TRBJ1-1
TGTGCCAGCAGCCAAGACAGTGGCAGGATAATGAACACTGAAGCTTTCTTT
CASSQDSGRIMNTEAFF
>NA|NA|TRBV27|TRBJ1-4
TGTGCCAGCTCGAAGGGTGCAACTAATGAAAAACTGTTTTTT
CASSKGATNEKLFF
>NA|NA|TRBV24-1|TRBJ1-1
TGTGCCAGCAGTAATCCAGGGACCTTGAACACTGAAGCTTTCTTT
CASSNPGTLNTEAFF
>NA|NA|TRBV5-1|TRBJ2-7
TGCGCCAGCACCTTAGAGTCCGAGCAGTACTTC
CASTLESEQYF
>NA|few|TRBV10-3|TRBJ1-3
TGTGCCATCAGTGAGTCACTTCTCAGGGAAGACACCATATATTTT
CAISESLLREDTIYF
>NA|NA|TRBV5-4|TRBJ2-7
TGTGCCAGCAGCTCTACGACTAGTTCCGAGCAGTACTTC
CASSSTTSSEQYF
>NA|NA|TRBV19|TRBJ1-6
TGTGCCGGAAGGGCCAGATTAAATTCACCCCTCCACTTT
CAGRARLNSPLHF
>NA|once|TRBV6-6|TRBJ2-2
TGTGCCAGCAGTCCAGGAGGGGAGCTGTTTTTT
CASSPGGELFF